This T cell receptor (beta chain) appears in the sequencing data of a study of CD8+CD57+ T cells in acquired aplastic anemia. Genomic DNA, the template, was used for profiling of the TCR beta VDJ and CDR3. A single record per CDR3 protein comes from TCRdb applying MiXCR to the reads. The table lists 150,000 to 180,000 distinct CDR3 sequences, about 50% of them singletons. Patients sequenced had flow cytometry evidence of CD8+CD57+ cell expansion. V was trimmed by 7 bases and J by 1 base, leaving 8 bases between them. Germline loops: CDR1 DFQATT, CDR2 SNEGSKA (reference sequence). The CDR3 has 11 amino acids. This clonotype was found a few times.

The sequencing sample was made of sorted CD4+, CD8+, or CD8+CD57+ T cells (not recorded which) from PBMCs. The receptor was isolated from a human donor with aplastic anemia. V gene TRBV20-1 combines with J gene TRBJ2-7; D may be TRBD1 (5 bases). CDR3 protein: CSVAGSYEQYF. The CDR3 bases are TGCAGTGTGGCAGGGTCCTACGAGCAGTACTTC.